This entry describes one T cell receptor (beta chain). The data are from a study of OX40 agonist ivuxolimab in advanced cancers. V lost 6 bases and J lost 5; bases outside the gene matches: 3. CDR1 and CDR2 from the germline V gene are SNHLY and FYNNEI. This CDR3 spans 13 amino acids. Sequenced by immunoSEQ multiplex PCR; TCRdb stores in-frame clones only, minus some. Among some 80,000 clones listed, 80% to 90% were seen once. This TCR was recovered from an adult with an advanced solid tumor such as melanoma, head and neck, liver or kidney cancer. The genes are TRBV2 and TRBJ2-5; 10 nucleotides agree with TRBD2. The material was CD4+ or CD8+ T cells sorted from blood, obtained in a trial of the OX40 agonist ivuxolimab. The CDR3 spells CASSQGLAETQYF. For the CDR3, the DNA is TGTGCCAGCAGCCAGGGACTAGCGGAGACCCAGTACTTC.